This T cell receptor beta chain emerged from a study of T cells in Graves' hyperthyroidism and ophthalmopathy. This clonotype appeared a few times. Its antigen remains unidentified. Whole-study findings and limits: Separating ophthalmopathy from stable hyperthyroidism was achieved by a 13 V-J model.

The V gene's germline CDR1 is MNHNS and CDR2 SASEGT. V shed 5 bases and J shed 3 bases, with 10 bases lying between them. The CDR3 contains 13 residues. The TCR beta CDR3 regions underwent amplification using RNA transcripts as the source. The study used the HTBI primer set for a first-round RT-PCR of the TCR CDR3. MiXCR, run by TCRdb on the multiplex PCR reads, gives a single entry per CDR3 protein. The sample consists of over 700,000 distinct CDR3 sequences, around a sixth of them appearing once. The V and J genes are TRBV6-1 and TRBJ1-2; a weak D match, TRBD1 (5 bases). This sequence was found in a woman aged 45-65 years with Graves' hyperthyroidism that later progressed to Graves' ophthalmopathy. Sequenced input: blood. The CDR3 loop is CASSTGPDYGYTF. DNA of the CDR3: TGTGCCAGCAGTACGGGACCGGACTATGGCTACACCTTC.